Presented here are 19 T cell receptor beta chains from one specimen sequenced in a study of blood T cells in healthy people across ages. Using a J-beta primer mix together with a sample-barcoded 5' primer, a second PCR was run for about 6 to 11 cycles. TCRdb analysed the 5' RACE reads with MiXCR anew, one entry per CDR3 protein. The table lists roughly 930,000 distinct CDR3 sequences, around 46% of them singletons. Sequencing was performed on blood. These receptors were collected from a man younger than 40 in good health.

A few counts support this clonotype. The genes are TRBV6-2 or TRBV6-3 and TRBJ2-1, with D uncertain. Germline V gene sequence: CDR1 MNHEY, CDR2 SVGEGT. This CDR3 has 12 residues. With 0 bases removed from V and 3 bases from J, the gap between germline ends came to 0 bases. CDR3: CASSYSYNEQFF. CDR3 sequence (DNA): TGTGCCAGCAGTTACTCCTACAATGAGCAGTTCTTC.

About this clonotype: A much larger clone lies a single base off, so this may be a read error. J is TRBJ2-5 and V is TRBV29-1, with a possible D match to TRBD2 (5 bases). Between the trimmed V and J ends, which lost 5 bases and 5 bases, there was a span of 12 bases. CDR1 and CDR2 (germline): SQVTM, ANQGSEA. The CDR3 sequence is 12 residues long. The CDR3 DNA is TGCAGCGTTTTCAGGACTGGGGAGACCCAGTACTTC. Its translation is CSVFRTGETQYF. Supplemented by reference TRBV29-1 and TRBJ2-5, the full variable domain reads SAVISQKPSRDICQRGTSLTIQCQVDSQVTMMFWYRQQPGQSLTLIATANQGSEATYESGFVIDKFPISRPNLTFSTLTVSNMSPEDSSIYLCSVFRTGETQYFGPGTRLLVL.

CDR3 nucleotides: TGTGCCAGCAGCAGCCCCAACAGGGATGAAGATGAGCAGTACTTC. It codes for CASSSPNRDEDEQYF. V is TRBV21-1 and J is TRBJ2-5; TRBD1, the D gene given by the table, was not confirmed from the DNA. TRBV21-1 is a recognized pseudogene. The CDR3 length is 15 residues.

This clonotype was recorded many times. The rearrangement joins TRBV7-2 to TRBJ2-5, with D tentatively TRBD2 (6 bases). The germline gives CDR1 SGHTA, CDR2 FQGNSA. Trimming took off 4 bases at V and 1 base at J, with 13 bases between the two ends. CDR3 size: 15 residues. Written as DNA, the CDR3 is TGTGCCAGCAGCTCCGACGCCGGGGGCCAAGAGACCCAGTACTTC. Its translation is CASSSDAGGQETQYF.

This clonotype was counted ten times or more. CDR3 amino acids: CSVEDPGQSSYNEQFF. In DNA form, the CDR3 reads TGCAGCGTTGAAGATCCCGGCCAGTCCTCCTACAATGAGCAGTTCTTC. The rearrangement links TRBV29-1 to TRBJ2-1; unclear D gene. CDR3 length: 16 amino acids. The germline gives CDR1 SQVTM, CDR2 ANQGSEA. V lost 0 bases, J lost 0 bases, and 12 bases lay in between.

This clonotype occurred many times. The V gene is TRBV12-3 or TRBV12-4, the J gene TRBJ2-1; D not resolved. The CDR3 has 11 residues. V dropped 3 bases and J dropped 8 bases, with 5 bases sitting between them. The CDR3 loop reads CASSLADEQFF. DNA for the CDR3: TGTGCCAGCAGTTTGGCGGATGAGCAGTTCTTC.

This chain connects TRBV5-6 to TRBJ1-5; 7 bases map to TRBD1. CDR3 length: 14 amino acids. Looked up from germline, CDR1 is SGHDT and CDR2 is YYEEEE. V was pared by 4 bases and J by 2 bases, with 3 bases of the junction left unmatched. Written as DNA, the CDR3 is TGTGCCAGCAGCACCGGGACAGGCAATCAGCCCCAGCATTTT. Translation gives CASSTGTGNQPQHF.

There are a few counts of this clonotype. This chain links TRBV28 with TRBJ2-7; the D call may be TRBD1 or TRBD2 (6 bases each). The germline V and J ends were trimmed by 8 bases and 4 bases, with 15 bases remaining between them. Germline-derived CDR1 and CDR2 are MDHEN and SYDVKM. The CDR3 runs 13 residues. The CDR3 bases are TGTGCCAGCGGGGGGCCCAATAATTACGAGCAGTACTTC. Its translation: CASGGPNNYEQYF.

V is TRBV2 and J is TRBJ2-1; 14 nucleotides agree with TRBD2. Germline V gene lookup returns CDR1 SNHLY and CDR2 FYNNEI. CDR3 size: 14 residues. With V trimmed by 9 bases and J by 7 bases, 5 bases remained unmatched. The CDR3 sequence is CARGLAGGGNEQFF. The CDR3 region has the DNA TGTGCCAGAGGACTAGCGGGGGGTGGAAATGAGCAGTTCTTC. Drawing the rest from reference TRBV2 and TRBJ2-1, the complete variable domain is EPEVTQTPSHQVTQMGQEVILRCVPISNHLYFYWYRQILGQKVEFLVSFYNNEISEKSEIFDDQFSVERPDGSNFTLKIRSTKLEDSAMYFCARGLAGGGNEQFFGPGTRLTVL.

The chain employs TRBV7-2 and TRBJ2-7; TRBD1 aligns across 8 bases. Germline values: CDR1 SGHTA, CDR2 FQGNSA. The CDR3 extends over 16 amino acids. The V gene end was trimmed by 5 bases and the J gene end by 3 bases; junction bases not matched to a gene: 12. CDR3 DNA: TGTGCCAGCAGCCTTGGGGCGGCAGGGGGCATCTACGAGCAGTACTTC. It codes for CASSLGAAGGIYEQYF.

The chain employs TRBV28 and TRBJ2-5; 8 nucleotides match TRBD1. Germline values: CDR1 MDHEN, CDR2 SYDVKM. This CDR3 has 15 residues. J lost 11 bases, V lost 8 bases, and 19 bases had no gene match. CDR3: CASGSQTQGAREQYF. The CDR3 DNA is TGTGCCAGCGGTTCCCAGACTCAGGGGGCGAGGGAGCAGTACTTC.

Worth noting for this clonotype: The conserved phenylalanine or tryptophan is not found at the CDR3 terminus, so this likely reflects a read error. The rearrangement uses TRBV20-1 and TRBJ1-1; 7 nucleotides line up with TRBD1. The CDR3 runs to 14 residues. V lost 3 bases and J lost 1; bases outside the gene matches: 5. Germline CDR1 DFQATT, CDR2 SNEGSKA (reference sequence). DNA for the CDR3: TGCAGTGCTAGGATCAACAGGGGGAACACTGAAGCTTTCCTT. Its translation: CSARINRGNTEAFL.

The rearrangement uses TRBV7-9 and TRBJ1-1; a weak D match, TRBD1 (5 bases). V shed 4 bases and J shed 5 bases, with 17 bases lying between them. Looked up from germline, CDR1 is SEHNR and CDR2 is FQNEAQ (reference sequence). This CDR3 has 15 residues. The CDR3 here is CASSSRDSWGTEAFF. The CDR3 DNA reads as TGTGCCAGCAGCTCCCGGGACTCCTGGGGGACTGAAGCTTTCTTT.

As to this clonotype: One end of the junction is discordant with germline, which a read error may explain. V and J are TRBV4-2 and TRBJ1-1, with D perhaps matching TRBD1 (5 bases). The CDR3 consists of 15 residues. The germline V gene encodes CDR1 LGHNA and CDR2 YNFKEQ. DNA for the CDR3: TGTGCCAGCAGCCAAGAACGTCGACAGAACGCTGAAGCTTTCTTT. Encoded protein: CASSQERRQNAEAFF.

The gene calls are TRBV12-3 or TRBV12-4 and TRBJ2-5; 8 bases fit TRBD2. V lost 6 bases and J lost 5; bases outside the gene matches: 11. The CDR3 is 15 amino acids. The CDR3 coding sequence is TGTGCCAGCAGCCCACCGACTAGCGTTGATGAGACCCAGTACTTC. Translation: CASSPPTSVDETQYF.

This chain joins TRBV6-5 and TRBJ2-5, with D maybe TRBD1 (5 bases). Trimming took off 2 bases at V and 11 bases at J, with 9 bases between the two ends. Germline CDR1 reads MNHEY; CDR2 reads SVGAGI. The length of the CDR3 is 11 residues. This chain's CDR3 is CASSYGAGQYF. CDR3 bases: TGTGCCAGCAGTTACGGAGCAGGGCAGTACTTC.

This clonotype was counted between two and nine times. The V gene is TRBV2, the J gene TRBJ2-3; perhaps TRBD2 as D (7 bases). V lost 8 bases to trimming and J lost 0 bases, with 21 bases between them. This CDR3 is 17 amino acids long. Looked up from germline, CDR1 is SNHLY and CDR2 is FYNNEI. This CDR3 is CASRGRGPPISTDTQYF. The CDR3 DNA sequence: TGTGCCAGCCGGGGGCGGGGGCCCCCTATTAGCACAGATACGCAGTATTTT.

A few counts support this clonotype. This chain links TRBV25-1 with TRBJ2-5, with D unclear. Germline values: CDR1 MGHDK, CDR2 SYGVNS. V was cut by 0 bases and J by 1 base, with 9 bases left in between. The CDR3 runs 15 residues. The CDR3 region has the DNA TGTGCCAGCAGTGAATATGGCCCGGGCCAAGAGACCCAGTACTTC. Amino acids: CASSEYGPGQETQYF.

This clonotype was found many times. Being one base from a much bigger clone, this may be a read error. The CDR3 bases are TGTGCCAGCAAGGAGCGGGGTCTCCTCAATGAGCAGTACTTC. It specifies CASKERGLLNEQYF. The V gene is TRBV28, the J gene TRBJ2-7; TRBD2 matches at 7 bases. Per germline, CDR1 MDHEN and CDR2 SYDVKM. V was clipped by 7 bases and J by 7 bases; unmatched bases: 13. The CDR3 loop spans 14 amino acids.